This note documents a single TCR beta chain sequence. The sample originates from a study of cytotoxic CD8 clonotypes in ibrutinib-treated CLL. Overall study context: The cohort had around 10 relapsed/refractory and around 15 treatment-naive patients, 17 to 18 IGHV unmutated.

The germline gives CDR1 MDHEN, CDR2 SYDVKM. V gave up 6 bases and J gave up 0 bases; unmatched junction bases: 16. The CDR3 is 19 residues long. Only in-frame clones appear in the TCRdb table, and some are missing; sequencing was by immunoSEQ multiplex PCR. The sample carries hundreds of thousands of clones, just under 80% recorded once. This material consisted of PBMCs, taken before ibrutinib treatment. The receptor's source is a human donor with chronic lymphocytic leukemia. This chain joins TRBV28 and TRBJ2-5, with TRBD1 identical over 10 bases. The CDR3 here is CASSRDRGLLREYQETQYF. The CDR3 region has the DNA TGTGCCAGCAGCCGAGACAGGGGGCTTTTGCGGGAGTACCAAGAGACCCAGTACTTC.